In its sample, the clone carrying this T cell receptor beta chain was seen once. No antigen is known for it. The CDR3 extends over 13 amino acids. Trimming cost V 4 bases and J 2 bases, with 8 bases left between them. Germline-derived CDR1 and CDR2 are LNHDA and SQIVND (reference sequence). The data derive from a study of cytomegalovirus exposure and HLA in healthy donors. Whole-study findings and limits: Likely technical artifact: a cluster of highly shared sequence variants. Earlier results showed most TCR beta V segments being productive about 87% or about 30% of the time. Altogether, 164 TCR beta chains were recorded as cytomegalovirus-associated.

Amplification used 60 Vbeta primers and 13 Jbeta primers. The assay was immunoSEQ multiplex PCR, and TCRdb's table has in-frame clones only and misses some. The profile covers more than 90,000 clones, with under 90% appearing a single time and about 4.4% taken by the ten largest. The sequencing sample was made of PBMCs. The clonotype originates from a woman between 65 and 79 years old in good health and CMV-seropositive. This chain joins TRBV19 and TRBJ2-5; TRBD1 might be the D (6 bases). The CDR3 DNA reads as TGTGCCAGTAGTAACGACAGGCAAGAGACCCAGTACTTC. It specifies CASSNDRQETQYF.